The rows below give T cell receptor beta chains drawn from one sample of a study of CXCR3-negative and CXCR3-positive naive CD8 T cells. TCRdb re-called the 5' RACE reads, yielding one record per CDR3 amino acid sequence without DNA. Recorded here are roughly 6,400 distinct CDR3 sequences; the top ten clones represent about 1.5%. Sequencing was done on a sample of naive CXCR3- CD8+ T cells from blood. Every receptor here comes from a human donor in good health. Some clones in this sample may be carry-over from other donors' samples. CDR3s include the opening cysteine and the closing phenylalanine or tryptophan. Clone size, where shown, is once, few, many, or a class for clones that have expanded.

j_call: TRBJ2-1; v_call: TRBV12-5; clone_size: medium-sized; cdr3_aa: CASGLGQGNEQFF
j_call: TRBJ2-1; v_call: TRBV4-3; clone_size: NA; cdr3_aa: CASSQDGTGVWDEQFF
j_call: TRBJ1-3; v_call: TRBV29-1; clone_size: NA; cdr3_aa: CSVEAQTPSGNTIYF
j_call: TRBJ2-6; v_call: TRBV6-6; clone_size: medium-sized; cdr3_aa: CASSYSMVSGANVLTF
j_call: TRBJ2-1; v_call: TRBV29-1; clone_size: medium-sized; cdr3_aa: CSVGQGSYNEQFF
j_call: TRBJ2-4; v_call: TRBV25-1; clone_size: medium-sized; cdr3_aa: CASSGSGGGGKNIQYF
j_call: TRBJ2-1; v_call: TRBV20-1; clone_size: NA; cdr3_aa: CSASYAGLKNEQFF
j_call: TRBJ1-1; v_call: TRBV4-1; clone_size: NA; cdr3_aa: CASSQVNMNTEAFF
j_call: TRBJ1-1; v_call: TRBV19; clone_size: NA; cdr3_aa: CASRKWSENTEAFF
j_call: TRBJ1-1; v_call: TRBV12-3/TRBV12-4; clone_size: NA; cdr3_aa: CASSGTVNTEAFF
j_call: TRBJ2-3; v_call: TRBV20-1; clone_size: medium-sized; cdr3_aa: CSARFDRTDTQYF
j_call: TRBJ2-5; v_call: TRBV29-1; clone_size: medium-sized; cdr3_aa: CSVELGPQETQYF
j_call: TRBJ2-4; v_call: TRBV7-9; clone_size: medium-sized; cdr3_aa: CASTHRGGAELAKNIQYF
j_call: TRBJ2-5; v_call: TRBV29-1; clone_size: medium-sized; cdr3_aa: CSADSTGETQYF
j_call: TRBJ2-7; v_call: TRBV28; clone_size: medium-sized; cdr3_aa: CASTSEKSLPYEQYF
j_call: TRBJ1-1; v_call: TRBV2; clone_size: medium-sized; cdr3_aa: CASSEVLVQGPTEAFF
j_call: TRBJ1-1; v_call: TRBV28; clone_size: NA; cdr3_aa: CASSLFDGGTEAFF
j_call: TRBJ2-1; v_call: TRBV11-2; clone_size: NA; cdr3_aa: CASIATGQEYNEQFF
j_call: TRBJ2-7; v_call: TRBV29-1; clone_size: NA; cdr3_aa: CSVEERQGYEQYF
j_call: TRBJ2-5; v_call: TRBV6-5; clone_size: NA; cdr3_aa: CASSYTRGGDPRQETQYF
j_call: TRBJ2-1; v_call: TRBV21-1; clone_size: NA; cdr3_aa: CASSTGQGKDEQFF
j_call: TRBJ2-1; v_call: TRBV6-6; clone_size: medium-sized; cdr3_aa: CASSYSKLGNEQFF
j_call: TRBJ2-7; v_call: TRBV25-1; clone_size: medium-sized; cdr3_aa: CASSSRDNKTSYEQYF
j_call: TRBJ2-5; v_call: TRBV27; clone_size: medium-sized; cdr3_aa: CASRLDSTALYTQYF